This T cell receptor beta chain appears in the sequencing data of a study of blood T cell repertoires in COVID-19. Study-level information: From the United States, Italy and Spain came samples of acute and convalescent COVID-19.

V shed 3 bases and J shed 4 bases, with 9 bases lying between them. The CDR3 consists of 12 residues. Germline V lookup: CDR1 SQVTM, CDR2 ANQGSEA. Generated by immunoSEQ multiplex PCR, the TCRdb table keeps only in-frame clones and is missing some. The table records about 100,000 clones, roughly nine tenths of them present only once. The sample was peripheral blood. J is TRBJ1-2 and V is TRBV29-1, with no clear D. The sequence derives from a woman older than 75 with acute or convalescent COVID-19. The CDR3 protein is CSVEIRGYGYTF. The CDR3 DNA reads TGCAGCGTTGAGATACGGGGCTATGGCTACACCTTC.